This T cell receptor beta chain was found in a study of blood T cells in healthy people across ages. This clonotype was seen only a few times. Its antigen is unidentified. Study findings and constraints: It was the long-lived donors that had more naive CD4+ cells and higher diversity than aged donors.

For the second PCR, which ran for about 6 to 11 cycles, a sample-barcoded 5' primer and a J-beta primer mix were used. TCRdb analysed the 5' RACE reads with MiXCR anew, one entry per CDR3 protein. The sample lists about 1.6 million distinct CDR3 sequences, about 35% occurring once. Germline lookup yields CDR1 SGHDN and CDR2 FVKESK. The V end lost 5 bases, the J end lost 5 bases, and 12 bases lay between the germline ends. CDR3 size: 13 residues. The sequenced sample was blood. This chain links TRBV14 with TRBJ1-1, with D unclear. The source of this sequence is a woman aged 25 to 45 in good health. In nucleotides, the CDR3 is TGTGCCAGCAGCGGCCACCCGGGGACTGAAGCTTTCTTT. Translation: CASSGHPGTEAFF.